A single sample is the source of the 32 T cell receptor beta chains below, sequenced in a study of blood T cell repertoires in COVID-19. Using immunoSEQ multiplex PCR, the repertoire was profiled, and TCRdb retains in-frame clones only, with some absent. This table holds roughly 350,000 clones, 87% found once. Sequenced input: peripheral blood. The receptors come from a woman in her forties or fifties with COVID-19, enrolled during active disease.

The gene calls are TRBV29-1 and TRBJ2-3; a possible D gene is TRBD2 (6 bases). Between the trimmed V and J ends, which lost 4 bases and 3 bases, there was a span of 23 bases. This CDR3 spans 17 amino acids. Germline values: CDR1 SQVTM, CDR2 ANQGSEA. CDR3 sequence: CSVVSFSRRGLTDTQYF. CDR3 bases: TGCAGCGTTGTATCGTTTTCGAGGCGGGGTCTTACAGATACGCAGTATTTT.

The rearrangement uses TRBV12-3 or TRBV12-4 and TRBJ2-1; D gene uncertain. This CDR3 has 11 residues. V lost 5 bases and J lost 12, with 11 bases in between. DNA of the CDR3: TGTGCCAGCAGTCCCCTATACGGGCAGTTCTTC. This translates into CASSPLYGQFF.

The genes are TRBV30 and TRBJ2-3; 7 bases are a match to TRBD2. The CDR3 is made up of 13 amino acids. CDR1 and CDR2 (germline): GTSNPN, SVGIG (reference sequence). Trimming cost V 1 base and J 3 bases; bases outside gene matches: 1. In nucleotides, the CDR3 is TGTGCCTGGAGTGGCGGGAGTACAGATACGCAGTATTTT. This codes for CAWSGGSTDTQYF.

This chain joins TRBV12-5 and TRBJ1-1; 8 bases fit TRBD1. With 1 base clipped from V and 4 bases from J, the junction kept 5 bases outside the gene matches. Germline assignment: CDR1 LGHNT and CDR2 FRNRAP. CDR3 length equals 15 residues. The CDR3 DNA sequence: TGTGCTAGTGGTTTGGCCAGGGGGCTGGGCACTGAAGCTTTCTTT. It codes for CASGLARGLGTEAFF.

This clone was found a few times. The V gene is TRBV5-6, the J gene TRBJ2-7; 10 nucleotides agree with TRBD2. CDR3 size: 16 residues. The junction had 9 bases not matched to a gene; V was cut back by 4 bases and J by 2 bases. CDR1 and CDR2 (germline): SGHDT, YYEEEE. The chain's CDR3 is CASSPRLAGGAYEQYF. DNA for the CDR3: TGTGCCAGCAGCCCTAGACTAGCGGGTGGAGCCTACGAGCAGTACTTC.

The rearrangement joins TRBV7-3 to TRBJ2-2; TRBD2 might be the D (6 bases). CDR1 is SGHTA, CDR2 FQGTGA, per germline. V was clipped by 2 bases and J by 9 bases, with 16 bases between them. CDR3 length equals 15 residues. This chain's CDR3 is CASSLGEGGARELFF. CDR3 in DNA: TGTGCCAGCAGCTTAGGGGAAGGCGGGGCTAGGGAGCTGTTTTTT.

Only a few counts were recorded for this clone. CDR3 DNA sequence: TGTGCCAGCAGCTTTAGCGGGAGTCCCTGGAGCTCCTACAATGAGCAGTTCTTC. Translation gives CASSFSGSPWSSYNEQFF. The chain carries TRBV7-2 and TRBJ2-1, with TRBD2 matching 9 bases. V gave up 3 bases and J gave up 0 bases; unmatched junction bases: 9. This CDR3 comprises 18 residues. Germline V gives CDR1 SGHTA, CDR2 FQGNSA.

This clone has only one observation. V gene TRBV12-3 or TRBV12-4 combines with J gene TRBJ2-3, with D uncertain. This CDR3 has 12 amino acids. V was cut by 3 bases and J by 4 bases, with 5 bases left in between. Here the CDR3 DNA reads TGTGCCAGCAGTTTTATTTCAGATACGCAGTATTTT. Its translation is CASSFISDTQYF.

The chain recombines TRBV19 with TRBJ1-4, with 7 bases matching TRBD1. The V gene's germline CDR1 is LNHDA and CDR2 SQIVND (reference sequence). This CDR3 has 15 residues. Trimming at V came to 6 bases and at J to 4 bases, leaving 8 bases not matched to a gene. The CDR3 is CASRLGQSFNEKLFF. The CDR3 DNA follows: TGTGCCAGTAGACTGGGACAGTCCTTTAATGAAAAACTGTTTTTT. Full variable domain (missing parts from reference TRBV19 and TRBJ1-4): DGGITQSPKYLFRKEGQNVTLSCEQNLNHDAMYWYRQDPGQGLRLIYYSQIVNDFQKGDIAEGYSVSREKKESFPLTVTSAQKNPTAFYLCASRLGQSFNEKLFFGSGTQLSVL.

V and J are TRBV18 and TRBJ1-4; D might be TRBD1 (6 bases). Trimming removed 3 bases from V and 4 bases from J, with 21 bases in between. The CDR3 runs 18 residues. The germline V gene encodes CDR1 KGHSH and CDR2 LQKENI. The chain's CDR3 is CASSPRYYRVGDNEKLFF. The CDR3 DNA is TGTGCCAGCTCACCTAGGTACTACAGGGTCGGTGATAATGAAAAACTGTTTTTT.

This clone was recorded a few times. The V gene is TRBV9, the J gene TRBJ1-3, with 7 nucleotides matching TRBD1. With 3 bases clipped from V and 4 bases from J, the junction kept 13 bases outside the gene matches. The CDR3 consists of 17 residues. Germline CDR1 reads SGDLS; CDR2 reads YYNGEE. CDR3 sequence: CASSASTGKSYGNTIYF. CDR3 DNA sequence: TGTGCCAGCAGCGCCTCGACAGGGAAGTCTTACGGAAACACCATATATTTT. The entire variable domain, with the rest obtained from reference TRBV9 and TRBJ1-3, is as follows: DSGVTQTPKHLITATGQRVTLRCSPRSGDLSVYWYQQSLDQGLQFLIQYYNGEERAKGNILERFSAQQFPDLHSELNLSSLELGDSALYFCASSASTGKSYGNTIYFGEGSWLTVV.

The chain joins TRBV5-4 to TRBJ2-1; the match to TRBD2 covers 9 bases. Trimming removed 2 bases from V and 5 bases from J; junction bases left unmatched: 5. CDR3 length equals 15 residues. The germline gives CDR1 SGHNT, CDR2 YYREEE (reference sequence). CDR3 sequence reads: CASSFTSGGNNEQFF. CDR3 nucleotides: TGTGCCAGCAGCTTCACAAGCGGGGGGAACAATGAGCAGTTCTTC. The full variable domain, rest sourced from reference TRBV5-4 and TRBJ2-1, is ETGVTQSPTHLIKTRGQQVTLRCSSQSGHNTVSWYQQALGQGPQFIFQYYREEENGRGNFPPRFSGLQFPNYSSELNVNALELDDSALYLCASSFTSGGNNEQFFGPGTRLTVL.

This sequence joins TRBV4-1 and TRBJ1-3; D ambiguous. The CDR3 loop spans 15 amino acids. Germline V lookup: CDR1 MGHRA, CDR2 YSYEKL. The V end was cut by 1 base, the J end by 0 bases, with 7 bases between. Here the CDR3 reads CASSQVPSSGNTIYF. CDR3 DNA: TGCGCCAGCAGCCAAGTACCGAGCTCTGGAAACACCATATATTTT.

For this clone: Other DNA sequences of this sample code for an identical CDR3. V is TRBV6-5 and J is TRBJ2-1; TRBD2 is a possible D gene (5 bases). The CDR3 extends over 16 amino acids. Germline CDR1 reads MNHEY; CDR2 reads SVGAGI. The V end was cut by 2 bases, the J end by 0 bases, with 11 bases between. This CDR3 reads CASSYRRPSSYNEQFF. The CDR3 region has the DNA TGTGCCAGCAGTTACAGGAGGCCGAGCTCCTACAATGAGCAGTTCTTC.

CDR3 protein: CASSYSRLAGVQEQFF. The CDR3 nucleotides are TGTGCCAGCAGTTACTCACGGCTAGCGGGAGTTCAGGAGCAGTTCTTC. The chain carries TRBV6-5 and TRBJ2-1; 10 bases line up with TRBD2. V was pared by 0 bases and J by 10 bases, with 9 bases of the junction left unmatched. The CDR3 contains 16 residues. The germline gives CDR1 MNHEY, CDR2 SVGAGI.

The CDR3 reads CASSSTGILAVTQYF. The CDR3 DNA is TGTGCCAGCAGTTCAACCGGGATCCTAGCTGTGACCCAGTACTTC. The chain is built from TRBV6-2 or TRBV6-3 and TRBJ2-5, with TRBD2 as a possible D gene (5 bases). The CDR3 covers 15 residues. CDR1 is MNHEY and CDR2 is SVGEGT in the germline V gene. V shed 4 bases and J shed 7 bases, with 19 bases lying between them.

The chain joins TRBV10-3 to TRBJ2-7; tentative D call: TRBD2 (5 bases). Trimming cost V 3 bases and J 0 bases, with 12 bases left between them. Germline-derived CDR1 and CDR2 are ENHRY and SYGVKD. The CDR3 length is 15 residues. DNA of the CDR3: TGTGCCATCAGTGAACCCGGCGGGCCCTCCTACGAGCAGTACTTC. This sequence encodes CAISEPGGPSYEQYF.

The chain employs TRBV9 and TRBJ2-3; D might be TRBD1 (5 bases). The CDR3 length is 16 residues. Germline V gene data show CDR1 as SGDLS and CDR2 as YYNGEE. Trimming cost V 3 bases and J 0 bases, with 14 bases left between them. DNA of the CDR3: TGTGCCAGCAGCGGTCCTCTGACAGATAGCACAGATACGCAGTATTTT. Translated, it gives CASSGPLTDSTDTQYF.

The chain combines TRBV5-8 with TRBJ1-6; 9 bases map to TRBD1. Germline V gives CDR1 SGHTS, CDR2 YDEGEE. CDR3 size: 15 residues. J gave up 10 bases and V 4 bases, and 9 bases lay outside the gene matches. CDR3 region: CASSLGQGYRSPLHF. CDR3 coding DNA: TGTGCCAGCAGCCTCGGACAGGGGTATCGGTCACCCCTCCACTTT.

CDR3 sequence: CASSSNLGQGAWEQYF. CDR3 nucleotide sequence: TGTGCCAGCAGCTCGAATCTCGGGCAGGGGGCTTGGGAGCAGTACTTC. The J gene is TRBJ2-7, the V gene TRBV7-9, with 8 bases lining up with TRBD1. The germline V gene has CDR1 SEHNR and CDR2 FQNEAQ (reference sequence). V lost 4 bases, J lost 7 bases, and 15 bases stayed unmatched. This CDR3 is built from 16 residues.

This clone has just one count. The CDR3 nucleotides are TGTGCCAGCAGCTCGGGACTAGCGGCCTACAATGAGCAGTTCTTC. Residues: CASSSGLAAYNEQFF. This sequence joins TRBV5-4 and TRBJ2-1, with 11 positions matching TRBD2. V was clipped by 3 bases and J by 2 bases; unmatched bases: 1. There are 15 residues in the CDR3. CDR1 is SGHNT and CDR2 is YYREEE in the germline V gene (reference sequence).

This chain uses TRBV7-9 with TRBJ2-7; 7 bases match TRBD2. The length of the CDR3 is 16 residues. J lost 3 bases, V lost 3 bases, and 11 bases had no gene match. CDR1 and CDR2 (germline): SEHNR, FQNEAQ (reference sequence). This CDR3 is CASSLGQGLRYYEQYF. CDR3 nucleotide sequence: TGTGCCAGCAGCTTGGGCCAGGGACTAAGATACTACGAGCAGTACTTC.

This clone was observed a single time. The chain carries TRBV28 and TRBJ1-5, with D perhaps matching TRBD1 (5 bases). V lost 7 bases to trimming and J lost 3 bases, with 16 bases between them. CDR1 and CDR2 (germline): MDHEN, SYDVKM. The CDR3 is made up of 15 amino acids. The CDR3 DNA is TGTGCCAGCACCGAGGTGGGGCAGTACAATCAGCCCCAGCATTTT. Translating gives CASTEVGQYNQPQHF.

CDR3 sequence reads: CASSEKGQGGGYTF. CDR3 coding DNA: TGTGCCAGCAGTGAAAAGGGACAGGGAGGTGGCTACACCTTC. This rearrangement joins TRBV2 to TRBJ1-2; 9 positions agree with TRBD1. Germline-derived CDR1 and CDR2 are SNHLY and FYNNEI. Unmatched junction bases numbered 5, after V lost 2 bases and J lost 7 bases. This CDR3 is 14 amino acids long.

The chain employs TRBV30 and TRBJ1-1, with a weak D call TRBD1 (5 bases). Germline V gene data show CDR1 as GTSNPN and CDR2 as SVGIG (reference sequence). There are 12 residues in the CDR3. Trimming left V 2 bases short and J 6 bases short, with 10 bases between. The CDR3 region is CAWSPRGAEAFF. The DNA for the CDR3 is TGTGCCTGGAGTCCTAGGGGTGCTGAAGCTTTCTTT.

This chain connects TRBV2 to TRBJ2-5, with TRBD2 matching over 11 bases. Germline values: CDR1 SNHLY, CDR2 FYNNEI. The junction had 3 bases not matched to a gene; V was cut back by 5 bases and J by 1 base. The CDR3 is made up of 15 amino acids. CDR3 sequence reads: CASSRSGRAQETQYF. CDR3 bases: TGTGCCAGCAGTCGTAGCGGGAGGGCCCAAGAGACCCAGTACTTC.

The V and J genes are TRBV5-1 and TRBJ2-1; 13 nucleotides line up with TRBD2. This CDR3 has 16 residues. V was pared by 4 bases and J by 4 bases, with 5 bases of the junction left unmatched. Germline values: CDR1 SGHRS, CDR2 YFSETQ. The CDR3 sequence is CASSPGGLAGYNEQFF. The CDR3 bases are TGCGCCAGCAGCCCCGGGGGACTAGCGGGATACAATGAGCAGTTCTTC.

The chain joins TRBV7-9 to TRBJ1-6; D unresolved. This CDR3 comprises 12 residues. Germline loops: CDR1 SEHNR, CDR2 FQNEAQ (reference sequence). Trimming shortened V by 6 bases and J by 7 bases, and 7 bases separated the two germline ends. CDR3 in amino acids: CASRLQNSPLHF. CDR3 DNA: TGTGCCAGCAGACTTCAAAATTCACCCCTCCACTTT.

J is TRBJ2-1 and V is TRBV2; 7 bases fit TRBD2. The germline gives CDR1 SNHLY, CDR2 FYNNEI. The CDR3 has 14 residues. J gave up 5 bases and V 6 bases, and 7 bases lay outside the gene matches. CDR3 region: CASSLRDYDNEQFF. The CDR3 DNA reads TGTGCCAGCAGCCTCCGGGACTATGACAATGAGCAGTTCTTC.

V gene TRBV7-2 combines with J gene TRBJ2-7; weak D call: TRBD2 (6 bases). Deletions cut 1 base from V and 7 bases from J, with 17 bases between. The CDR3 consists of 15 residues. Germline V CDR1 and CDR2: SGHTA, FQGNSA. In DNA, the CDR3 is TGTGCCAGCAGCTTAGATCTTCGCGGGACGAAAGAGCAGTACTTC. It yields the protein CASSLDLRGTKEQYF.

The chain links TRBV5-1 to TRBJ2-1, with a tentative D call TRBD2 (5 bases). Trimming shortened V by 6 bases and J by 4 bases, and 14 bases separated the two germline ends. The CDR3 runs to 14 residues. The germline CDR1 and CDR2 sequences are SGHRS and YFSETQ. The CDR3 DNA reads as TGCGCCAGCACAGAGGACCGGGGATACAATGAGCAGTTCTTC. Protein: CASTEDRGYNEQFF.

The rearrangement uses TRBV2 and TRBJ2-3, with 9 bases lining up with TRBD2. CDR1 and CDR2 (germline): SNHLY, FYNNEI. V lost 8 bases and J lost 2; bases outside the gene matches: 8. The length of the CDR3 is 15 residues. The CDR3 nucleotides read TGTGCCAGCCATTTAGCGGGAGCGGCCACAGATACGCAGTATTTT. Translating gives CASHLAGAATDTQYF.